The source of this T cell receptor beta chain is a study of siplizumab effects on memory and regulatory T cells. The table came from immunoSEQ multiplex PCR; TCRdb's copy has only in-frame clones and leaves some out. Here the sample spans some 62,000 clones, around three quarters being singletons. A single count supports this clone. Its matching antigen is unknown. The CDR3 has 15 residues. V dropped 0 bases and J dropped 2 bases, with 10 bases sitting between them. Germline V gene data show CDR1 as ENHRY and CDR2 as SYGVKD. General study findings and limits: Treatment with siplizumab left mappable alloreactive CD4+ clones averaging around 69% Treg-derived, compared with over 25% in controls. Memory T cells appeared less diverse than naive cells, which seemed to contribute substantially to alloresponse. Sequences below about 10^-5 frequency were poorly captured, and few alloreactive clones mapped to unstimulated subsets.

This chain connects TRBV10-3 to TRBJ2-5, with D tentatively TRBD2 (5 bases). The receptor comes from a human donor in good health. Sequenced: memory CD4+ T cells sorted from blood. CDR3 loop: CAISESRAEQETQYF. Written as DNA, the CDR3 is TGTGCCATCAGTGAGTCGAGGGCAGAACAAGAGACCCAGTACTTC.